This T cell receptor (beta chain) came from a study of spatial heterogeneity in lung cancer. Findings and caveats of the study: Counts of expanded intratumoral alpha and beta TCRs tracked tumor mutation counts.

As to time point: sample taken at primary tumor resection. Patients with untreated early-stage non-small cell lung cancer, numbering some 72, were the donors. This clonotype is judged large. The antigen is unknown. All TCR cDNA molecules were individually tagged with a unique molecular identifier. TCRdb ran MiXCR on the 5' RACE reads and lists one entry per CDR3 protein. The repertoire consists of some 1,000 distinct CDR3 sequences, with roughly 33% occurring once and the leading ten covering about 20%. Here the sequenced sample was lung tumor tissue, taken at surgery. This TCR came from a male donor with early-stage non-small cell lung cancer.

The CDR3 loop is CASTPLRDTEAFF. The CDR3 DNA reads TGTGCCAGCACTCCCTTAAGGGACACTGAAGCTTTCTTT. V gene TRBV28 combines with J gene TRBJ1-1; D is undetermined. The CDR3 runs 13 residues. Trimming shortened V by 7 bases and J by 3 bases, and 12 bases separated the two germline ends. Germline CDR1 and CDR2: MDHEN and SYDVKM.